This TCR beta chain was sequenced in a study of blood T cells in healthy people across ages. General study points: Researchers deemed the diversity estimates from one million T cells underestimates. Long-lived donors carried more naive CD4+ cells and greater diversity than aged donors.

This clonotype was found many times. Its antigen is as yet unknown. The donors, healthy Caucasians from Russia, were aged about 6 to 90. V was clipped by 5 bases and J by 7 bases; unmatched bases: 13. The germline V gene has CDR1 PRHDT and CDR2 FYEKMQ (reference sequence). The CDR3 contains 16 residues. A sample-barcoded 5' primer and a J-beta primer mix were used in a second PCR of roughly 7 to 11 cycles. A template-switch adaptor with 12 random nucleotides tagged each cDNA molecule. TCRdb called the 5' RACE reads again in MiXCR, with one record for every CDR3 protein. The sample holds 1.8 million or so distinct CDR3 sequences, about two fifths seen once.

The genes are TRBV13 and TRBJ2-1; TRBD2 agrees at 8 bases. Sample: blood. The clonotype was recovered from a human donor in good health. CDR3 coding DNA: TGTGCCAGCAGCCGGAGGGGGACTAGAGGGGTGAATGAGCAGTTCTTC. Amino acids: CASSRRGTRGVNEQFF.